The 23 T cell receptor beta chains given below trace back to one sample, sequenced in a study of cytomegalovirus exposure and HLA in healthy donors. Both 60 Vbeta primers and 13 Jbeta primers went into the PCR. Clones were read by immunoSEQ multiplex PCR, and TCRdb kept only the in-frame ones, dropping some. The sample holds 60,000 to 90,000 clones, approximately 82% seen once. The sample taken for sequencing was PBMCs. These receptors were collected from a man between 65 and 85 years old in good health and CMV-seropositive.

The chain couples TRBV2 to TRBJ1-5; 8 bases align to TRBD1. This CDR3 region has 13 residues. Unmatched junction bases numbered 6, after V lost 8 bases and J lost 6 bases. Germline V gene data show CDR1 as SNHLY and CDR2 as FYNNEI. Here the CDR3 DNA reads TGTGCCAGCCCCAGGGGGCCGATTCAGCCCCAGCATTTT. Translating it yields CASPRGPIQPQHF.

This clone has a single count. The chain combines TRBV6-4 with TRBJ2-2; 9 positions agree with TRBD2. CDR3 size: 18 residues. The V and J ends lost 0 bases and 0 bases, in that order; junction bases with no gene match: 5. The V gene's germline CDR1 is MRHNA and CDR2 SNTAGT. CDR3 DNA sequence: TGTGCCAGCAGTGACTCCGGACTAGCGATGTCGAACACCGGGGAGCTGTTTTTT. It specifies CASSDSGLAMSNTGELFF.

V and J are TRBV5-1 and TRBJ1-1; D is unclear. Trimming left V 4 bases short and J 6 bases short, with 22 bases between. Per germline, CDR1 SGHRS and CDR2 YFSETQ. The CDR3 runs to 16 residues. CDR3 in DNA: TGCGCCAGCAGCCGGGAAGGACGCTTGCGGAGGGCTGAAGCTTTCTTT. Translating it yields CASSREGRLRRAEAFF.

The chain couples TRBV11-2 to TRBJ2-1; D is ambiguous. V gave up 5 bases and J gave up 0 bases, with 11 bases separating them. Germline CDR1 reads SGHAT; CDR2 reads FQNNGV. The CDR3 spans 15 residues. The CDR3 bases are TGTGCCAGCAGCCTGCAGGTGATCTCCTACAATGAGCAGTTCTTC. Residues: CASSLQVISYNEQFF.

This chain joins TRBV7-8 and TRBJ2-7; 9 nucleotides line up with TRBD2. Unmatched junction bases numbered 10, after V lost 3 bases and J lost 7 bases. Germline V gene lookup returns CDR1 SGHVS and CDR2 FQNEAQ. This CDR3 is built from 15 residues. Written as DNA, the CDR3 is TGTGCCAGCAGCTTCGGGCTAGCGGGGCCTACAGAGCAGTACTTC. This gives the protein CASSFGLAGPTEQYF.

This chain connects TRBV5-1 to TRBJ1-2; D perhaps matches TRBD1 (6 bases). This CDR3 region has 16 residues. In germline, CDR1 is SGHRS, CDR2 YFSETQ. The V and J ends lost 0 bases and 4 bases respectively, with 16 bases between them. The CDR3 is CASSLGSWDTFYGYTF. The CDR3 DNA follows: TGCGCCAGCAGCTTGGGGTCCTGGGACACCTTCTATGGCTACACCTTC.

This clone was seen a single time. The chain joins TRBV19 to TRBJ2-2, with 8 positions matching TRBD2. V lost 5 bases and J lost 4; bases outside the gene matches: 21. The germline gives CDR1 LNHDA, CDR2 SQIVND (reference sequence). This CDR3 spans 20 amino acids. This CDR3 is CASSPNELAGPTRGTGELFF. Here the CDR3 DNA reads TGTGCCAGTAGTCCCAATGAATTAGCGGGGCCAACTCGGGGCACCGGGGAGCTGTTTTTT. Variable domain in full (rest from reference TRBV19 and TRBJ2-2): DGGITQSPKYLFRKEGQNVTLSCEQNLNHDAMYWYRQDPGQGLRLIYYSQIVNDFQKGDIAEGYSVSREKKESFPLTVTSAQKNPTAFYLCASSPNELAGPTRGTGELFFGEGSRLTVL.

The chain combines TRBV5-1 with TRBJ1-2; 7 nucleotides align to TRBD1. CDR1 and CDR2 (germline): SGHRS, YFSETQ. This CDR3 comprises 15 residues. The ends lost 5 bases at V and 2 bases at J; junction bases unmatched: 9. CDR3 nucleotide sequence: TGCGCCAGCAGGAGGGACAGCGACCAAAACTATGGCTACACCTTC. As protein: CASRRDSDQNYGYTF.

The chain recombines TRBV28 with TRBJ2-7; a possible D gene is TRBD2 (5 bases). The CDR3 spans 13 residues. V shed 8 bases and J shed 5 bases, with 16 bases lying between them. CDR1 is MDHEN and CDR2 is SYDVKM in the germline V gene. The CDR3: CASREGLGDEQYF. As DNA, the CDR3 is TGTGCCAGCCGCGAAGGTCTCGGGGACGAGCAGTACTTC.

This chain connects TRBV19 to TRBJ2-2; D is undetermined. This CDR3 comprises 13 residues. The germline V gene encodes CDR1 LNHDA and CDR2 SQIVND (reference sequence). Trimming took 5 bases from V and 6 from J, leaving 10 bases between them. DNA for the CDR3: TGTGCCAGTAGTCAGTCAGAGGCCGGGGAGCTGTTTTTT. Amino acid sequence: CASSQSEAGELFF.

This clone has more than one count but fewer than ten. The chain links TRBV6-6 to TRBJ2-7, with 7 bases fitting TRBD1. The V gene end was trimmed by 2 bases and the J gene end by 0 bases; junction bases not matched to a gene: 4. Germline V lookup: CDR1 MNHNY, CDR2 SVGAGI (reference sequence). This CDR3 contains 15 residues. The CDR3 sequence: CASSYPQGSSYEQYF. The CDR3 DNA reads TGTGCCAGCAGTTACCCACAGGGGAGCTCCTACGAGCAGTACTTC.

This rearrangement joins TRBV10-3 to TRBJ2-7, with TRBD1 matching 10 bases. CDR1 and CDR2 (germline): ENHRY, SYGVKD. Unmatched junction bases numbered 8, after V lost 6 bases and J lost 6 bases. This CDR3 spans 14 amino acids. CDR3 bases: TGTGCCATCAGCCCCCCCGGGACAGGGGTCGAGCAGTACTTC. Its translation: CAISPPGTGVEQYF.

This clone appeared once. The rearrangement joins TRBV28 to TRBJ2-5; 8 bases are a match to TRBD1. Germline-derived CDR1 and CDR2 are MDHEN and SYDVKM. The CDR3 consists of 14 residues. The junction had 9 bases not matched to a gene; V was cut back by 6 bases and J by 6 bases. This chain's CDR3 is CASSSTGQGQTQYF. The CDR3 nucleotides are TGTGCCAGCAGCTCTACCGGACAGGGCCAGACCCAGTACTTC.

The chain recombines TRBV7-3 with TRBJ2-5; D remains ambiguous. CDR3 size: 13 residues. CDR1 is SGHTA and CDR2 is FQGTGA in the germline V gene. V dropped 1 base and J dropped 2 bases, with 5 bases sitting between them. CDR3 DNA sequence: TGTGCCAGCAGCTTAAGCAGGCAAGAGACCCAGTACTTC. Amino acid sequence: CASSLSRQETQYF.

The chain has TRBV2 and TRBJ2-1; D may be TRBD2 (6 bases). CDR1 is SNHLY, CDR2 FYNNEI, per germline. CDR3 length: 16 amino acids. Trimming cost V 8 bases and J 7 bases, with 24 bases left between them. The CDR3 DNA follows: TGTGCCAGCTCAGAAGCAAGCGGGCTATTTAGGAATGAGCAGTTCTTC. Translated, it gives CASSEASGLFRNEQFF.

The sample holds one count of this clone. The rearrangement uses TRBV28 and TRBJ2-3, with 11 bases that match TRBD2. The CDR3 is 18 amino acids. From germline, CDR1 is MDHEN and CDR2 SYDVKM. V shed 4 bases and J 5 bases; nucleotides not matched to a gene: 14. For the CDR3, the DNA is TGTGCCAGCAGTTCCCCCATAGCGGGAGGGCACGGGGAAGATACGCAGTATTTT. This translates into CASSSPIAGGHGEDTQYF.

This clone has only one observation. This chain joins TRBV28 and TRBJ1-5, with D hard to call. Germline values: CDR1 MDHEN, CDR2 SYDVKM. The germline V and J ends were trimmed by 6 bases and 4 bases, with 22 bases remaining between them. The CDR3 has 17 residues. CDR3 sequence (DNA): TGTGCCAGCAGCACCGCGGCAGCCGGTAGAATTAATCAGCCCCAGCATTTT. Protein product: CASSTAAAGRINQPQHF.

The V and J genes are TRBV2 and TRBJ2-2; 7 nucleotides line up with TRBD1. Germline assignment: CDR1 SNHLY and CDR2 FYNNEI. The CDR3 contains 14 residues. Trimming cost V 9 bases and J 2 bases; bases outside gene matches: 6. CDR3 in DNA: TGTGCCAGTACAGGGGCCCTAAACACCGGGGAGCTGTTTTTT. Translated: CASTGALNTGELFF.

This clone was observed a single time. The DNA of the CDR3 is TGTGCCTGGAGTGTAATAGCGGGGCTAGCGAACACCGGGGAGCTGTTTTTT. Its protein is CAWSVIAGLANTGELFF. The chain has TRBV30 and TRBJ2-2, with 8 bases identical to TRBD2. The germline V gene encodes CDR1 GTSNPN and CDR2 SVGIG (reference sequence). V lost 0 bases to trimming and J lost 0 bases; unmatched junction nucleotides: 6. There are 17 residues in the CDR3.

The gene calls are TRBV6-1 and TRBJ1-2; no definite D call. V lost 8 bases, J lost 1 base, and 8 bases lay in between. Germline V gives CDR1 MNHNS, CDR2 SASEGT. The CDR3 has 12 residues. The CDR3 is CASLPDNYGYTF. CDR3 in DNA: TGTGCCAGCTTGCCAGATAACTATGGCTACACCTTC.

The chain couples TRBV15 to TRBJ2-3, with 7 nucleotides matching TRBD2. Germline-derived CDR1 and CDR2 are LNHNV and YYDKDF (reference sequence). Germline trimming cut 3 bases from V and 6 bases from J; bases unmatched to any gene: 9. This CDR3 has 15 residues. The CDR3 bases are TGTGCCACCAGCAGGGCCGGTCAACTAGCGGATACGCAGTATTTT. Protein sequence: CATSRAGQLADTQYF.

The rearrangement joins TRBV5-4 to TRBJ1-1, with 9 bases fitting TRBD1. V lost 3 bases, J lost 3 bases, and 6 bases stayed unmatched. From germline, CDR1 is SGHNT and CDR2 YYREEE (reference sequence). The CDR3 extends over 15 amino acids. CDR3: CASSSGTGMDTEAFF. CDR3 nucleotide sequence: TGTGCCAGCAGCTCCGGGACAGGGATGGACACTGAAGCTTTCTTT. Variable domain in full (rest from reference TRBV5-4 and TRBJ1-1): ETGVTQSPTHLIKTRGQQVTLRCSSQSGHNTVSWYQQALGQGPQFIFQYYREEENGRGNFPPRFSGLQFPNYSSELNVNALELDDSALYLCASSSGTGMDTEAFFGQGTRLTVV.

The rearrangement joins TRBV10-3 to TRBJ2-3, with TRBD1 matching over 11 bases. The CDR3 is 14 amino acids. Germline values: CDR1 ENHRY, CDR2 SYGVKD. The trim removed 8 bases at V and 6 bases at J, leaving 7 bases unmatched. CDR3 DNA sequence: TGTGCCATCCGGGGGACAGGGGGACAGGATACGCAGTATTTT. Translated: CAIRGTGGQDTQYF.